These 27 T cell receptor beta chains came from one sample sequenced in a study of blood T cell repertoires in COVID-19. Profiling relied on immunoSEQ multiplex PCR, and the TCRdb table lists in-frame clones only, not all of them. The sample shows hundreds of thousands of clones, more than 80% of them seen only once. The sample taken for sequencing was PBMCs or T cells enriched from blood (not recorded which). All receptors derive from a man aged 25-40 years who had recovered from COVID-19.

V is TRBV30 and J is TRBJ1-6; weak D call: TRBD1 (5 bases). This CDR3 has 13 residues. The germline V gene has CDR1 GTSNPN and CDR2 SVGIG (reference sequence). V lost 3 bases and J 10 bases, leaving 13 bases between the germline ends. This CDR3 reads CAWRQGEFSPLHF. CDR3 nucleotide sequence: TGTGCCTGGAGGCAGGGCGAATTCTCACCCCTCCACTTT.

The CDR3 nucleotides are TGTGCCAGCAGTGGACTAGCGGGAGAGACCCAGTACTTC. It translates to CASSGLAGETQYF. The V gene is TRBV6-4, the J gene TRBJ2-5; 10 bases are shared with TRBD2. Germline CDR1 MRHNA, CDR2 SNTAGT. CDR3 length: 13 amino acids. V lost 4 bases to trimming and J lost 4 bases; unmatched junction nucleotides: 0.

The V gene is TRBV2, the J gene TRBJ1-1; D is possibly TRBD1 (5 bases). The CDR3 is 14 amino acids. CDR1 and CDR2 (germline): SNHLY, FYNNEI. V was trimmed by 5 bases and J by 1 base, leaving 11 bases between them. The CDR3 spells CASSKGQQNTEAFF. In nucleotides, the CDR3 is TGTGCCAGCAGTAAAGGACAACAGAACACTGAAGCTTTCTTT.

The chain recombines TRBV10-2 with TRBJ1-3; a weak D match, TRBD1 (6 bases). CDR1 and CDR2 (germline): WSHSY, SAAADI. Trimming shortened V by 8 bases and J by 4 bases, and 12 bases separated the two germline ends. The CDR3 length is 13 residues. For the CDR3, the DNA is TGCGCCAGCCTACAGGGATCGGGAAACACCATATATTTT. It yields the protein CASLQGSGNTIYF.

J is TRBJ2-3 and V is TRBV30, with a weak D call TRBD2 (6 bases). V was shortened by 2 bases and J by 2 bases, with 11 bases between the two germline ends. This CDR3 is built from 14 residues. Germline V gene sequence: CDR1 GTSNPN, CDR2 SVGIG (reference sequence). The DNA of the CDR3 is TGTGCCTGGAGTATCGGAGGGCCCACAGATACGCAGTATTTT. It is translated as CAWSIGGPTDTQYF.

This clone was counted a single time. This chain connects TRBV4-1 to TRBJ1-5; weak D call: TRBD1 (6 bases). CDR3 length equals 19 residues. V lost 0 bases, J lost 2 bases, and 20 bases lay in between. Germline V gene data show CDR1 as MGHRA and CDR2 as YSYEKL. The CDR3 is CASSQENTGTIGGNQPQHF. The CDR3 DNA is TGCGCCAGCAGCCAAGAGAATACAGGGACGATTGGGGGCAATCAGCCCCAGCATTTT.

The chain carries TRBV4-1 and TRBJ2-7; D unclear. V lost 1 base and J 2 bases, leaving 6 bases between the germline ends. This CDR3 region has 13 residues. CDR1 and CDR2 from the germline V gene are MGHRA and YSYEKL. The CDR3 loop is CASSQALTYEQYF. The CDR3 DNA is TGCGCCAGCAGCCAAGCCCTAACCTACGAGCAGTACTTC.

The chain recombines TRBV28 with TRBJ1-2, with D possibly being TRBD1 (6 bases). The CDR3 consists of 15 residues. Germline CDR1 is MDHEN and CDR2 is SYDVKM. V shed 3 bases and J shed 2 bases, with 13 bases lying between them. DNA of the CDR3: TGTGCCAGCAGTTTGCCCTATCAGGGGAACTATGGCTACACCTTC. Residues: CASSLPYQGNYGYTF.

The chain employs TRBV5-1 and TRBJ1-5; D is perhaps TRBD1 (6 bases). CDR1 and CDR2 from the germline V gene are SGHRS and YFSETQ. The CDR3 has 15 residues. Trimming took off 4 bases at V and 3 bases at J, with 14 bases between the two ends. CDR3 in amino acids: CASSPSTGVNQPQHF. CDR3 nucleotides: TGCGCCAGCAGCCCGTCGACAGGAGTCAATCAGCCCCAGCATTTT.

This chain connects TRBV5-5 to TRBJ1-5; TRBD1 agrees at 7 bases. V lost 8 bases, J lost 1 base, and 3 bases stayed unmatched. From germline, CDR1 is SGHKS and CDR2 YYEKEE (reference sequence). The CDR3 totals 13 residues. The CDR3 DNA reads TGTGCCAGTAACAGGGGAAGCAATCAGCCCCAGCATTTT. As protein: CASNRGSNQPQHF. The variable domain in full, completed from reference TRBV5-5 and TRBJ1-5, reads DAGVTQSPTHLIKTRGQQVTLRCSPISGHKSVSWYQQVLGQGPQFIFQYYEKEERGRGNFPDRFSARQFPNYSSELNVNALLLGDSALYLCASNRGSNQPQHFGDGTRLSIL.

This rearrangement joins TRBV14 to TRBJ1-1, with a possible D match to TRBD1 (6 bases). Deletions cut 5 bases from V and 4 bases from J, with 11 bases between. CDR1 and CDR2 (germline): SGHDN, FVKESK. This CDR3 contains 13 residues. The CDR3 DNA reads TGTGCCAGCAGCAGACAGGTGATCACTGAAGCTTTCTTT. This encodes CASSRQVITEAFF.

V gene TRBV3-1 (or the pseudogene TRBV3-2) combines with J gene TRBJ1-2; TRBD1 is a possible D gene (5 bases). Trimming removed 2 bases at V and 6 bases at J, with 13 bases between. This CDR3 region has 14 residues. Germline values: CDR1 LGHDT, CDR2 YNNKEL (reference sequence). This chain's CDR3 is CASSQRGLSDGYTF. For the CDR3, the DNA is TGTGCCAGCAGCCAAAGGGGCCTGAGCGATGGCTACACCTTC.

The chain has TRBV28 and TRBJ1-3; 9 positions agree with TRBD1. The junction had 7 bases not matched to a gene; V was cut back by 3 bases and J by 4 bases. CDR3 length: 16 amino acids. The germline gives CDR1 MDHEN, CDR2 SYDVKM. The CDR3 sequence: CASSFPGQGSGNTIYF. The DNA for the CDR3 is TGTGCCAGCAGTTTCCCGGGACAGGGCTCGGGAAACACCATATATTTT. The complete variable domain, with remaining parts taken from reference TRBV28 and TRBJ1-3, reads DVKVTQSSRYLVKRTGEKVFLECVQDMDHENMFWYRQDPGLGLRLIYFSYDVKMKEKGDIPEGYSVSREKKERFSLILESASTNQTSMYLCASSFPGQGSGNTIYFGEGSWLTVV.

This chain connects TRBV5-1 to TRBJ2-2, with TRBD1 identical over 7 bases. The germline V gene encodes CDR1 SGHRS and CDR2 YFSETQ. V dropped 4 bases and J dropped 4; count of bases not matched to a gene: 7. There are 15 residues in the CDR3. The CDR3 loop is CASSVSGTVTGELFF. CDR3 nucleotides: TGCGCCAGCAGCGTATCCGGGACAGTCACCGGGGAGCTGTTTTTT. Full variable domain (rest looked up from reference TRBV5-1 and TRBJ2-2): KAGVTQTPRYLIKTRGQQVTLSCSPISGHRSVSWYQQTPGQGLQFLFEYFSETQRNKGNFPGRFSGRQFSNSRSEMNVSTLELGDSALYLCASSVSGTVTGELFFGEGSRLTVL.

This clone appeared once. Other DNA sequences in the sample encode the same CDR3. The CDR3 spells CASSLARSGVNEQYF. The CDR3 region has the DNA TGTGCCAGCAGCTTAGCCCGGTCGGGGGTTAACGAGCAGTACTTC. This chain links TRBV7-9 with TRBJ2-7, with D possibly TRBD2 on 6 matching bases. Per the germline V gene, CDR1 is SEHNR and CDR2 is FQNEAQ (reference sequence). V was clipped by 0 bases and J by 5 bases, with 14 bases between them. The CDR3 spans 15 residues.

The chain links TRBV6-5 to TRBJ2-7; 10 nucleotides align to TRBD2. V gave up 2 bases and J gave up 4 bases; unmatched junction bases: 5. This CDR3 region has 15 residues. Germline loops: CDR1 MNHEY, CDR2 SVGAGI. The CDR3 sequence is CASSYLRTSGYEQYF. The CDR3 DNA reads TGTGCCAGCAGTTACCTTCGGACTAGCGGTTACGAGCAGTACTTC.

The gene calls are TRBV5-1 and TRBJ2-2; D might be TRBD1 (6 bases). Germline loops: CDR1 SGHRS, CDR2 YFSETQ. The CDR3 contains 14 residues. Trimming took 4 bases from V and 3 from J, leaving 10 bases between them. CDR3 nucleotides: TGCGCCAGCAGCCGAGAGGGGGACACCGGGGAGCTGTTTTTT. This gives the protein CASSREGDTGELFF. The full variable domain, rest sourced from reference TRBV5-1 and TRBJ2-2, is KAGVTQTPRYLIKTRGQQVTLSCSPISGHRSVSWYQQTPGQGLQFLFEYFSETQRNKGNFPGRFSGRQFSNSRSEMNVSTLELGDSALYLCASSREGDTGELFFGEGSRLTVL.

The rearrangement links TRBV4-1 to TRBJ2-3, with TRBD2 matching 10 bases. The CDR3 totals 15 residues. CDR1 is MGHRA, CDR2 YSYEKL, per germline. V shed 4 bases, J shed 5 bases, and the junction held 6 bases outside the gene matches. The CDR3 loop reads CASSPSGSSKDTQYF. DNA of the CDR3: TGCGCCAGCAGCCCTAGCGGGAGTAGTAAAGATACGCAGTATTTT.

This clone turned up a few times. The chain carries TRBV28 and TRBJ2-7, with 7 positions matching TRBD1. This CDR3 has 16 residues. Germline V gene sequence: CDR1 MDHEN, CDR2 SYDVKM. Germline trimming cut 0 bases from V and 0 bases from J; bases unmatched to any gene: 5. DNA for the CDR3: TGTGCCAGCAGTTTATGGGCGACAGGGAGCTCCTACGAGCAGTACTTC. Residues: CASSLWATGSSYEQYF. Full variable domain (missing parts from reference TRBV28 and TRBJ2-7): DVKVTQSSRYLVKRTGEKVFLECVQDMDHENMFWYRQDPGLGLRLIYFSYDVKMKEKGDIPEGYSVSREKKERFSLILESASTNQTSMYLCASSLWATGSSYEQYFGPGTRLTVT.

The rearrangement uses TRBV7-9 and TRBJ1-4; D perhaps matches TRBD1 (5 bases). Deletions cut 6 bases from V and 6 bases from J, with 11 bases between. Germline CDR1 and CDR2: SEHNR and FQNEAQ (reference sequence). The CDR3 has 13 amino acids. CDR3 sequence reads: CASRGLSYEKLFF. CDR3 sequence (DNA): TGTGCCAGCAGGGGGCTCTCCTATGAAAAACTGTTTTTT.

The chain has TRBV28 and TRBJ2-7, with a weak D call TRBD1 (5 bases). There are 16 residues in the CDR3. Trimming left V 1 base short and J 5 bases short, with 18 bases between. Germline CDR1 is MDHEN and CDR2 is SYDVKM. The CDR3 region is CASSLLAEQGENEQYF. The CDR3 DNA reads as TGTGCCAGCAGTTTATTGGCCGAGCAGGGTGAAAACGAGCAGTACTTC.

This rearrangement joins TRBV3-1 (or the pseudogene TRBV3-2) to TRBJ2-2; 12 bases are shared with TRBD2. The trim removed 4 bases at V and 4 bases at J, leaving 7 bases unmatched. The CDR3 length is 17 residues. Germline CDR1 LGHDT, CDR2 YNNKEL (reference sequence). In nucleotides, the CDR3 is TGTGCCAGCAGCCGCCCGACTAGCGGGAGAGGCACCGGGGAGCTGTTTTTT. The encoded protein is CASSRPTSGRGTGELFF.

The chain joins TRBV29-1 to TRBJ1-1; TRBD1 aligns across 7 bases. V lost 5 bases, J lost 0 bases, and 9 bases stayed unmatched. The CDR3 has 15 amino acids. Germline assignment: CDR1 SQVTM and CDR2 ANQGSEA. The CDR3 nucleotides are TGCAGCGTTAGGAGACAGGGCGACATGAACACTGAAGCTTTCTTT. It specifies CSVRRQGDMNTEAFF.

This rearrangement joins TRBV5-1 to TRBJ2-3; TRBD2 matches at 7 bases. Germline CDR1 reads SGHRS; CDR2 reads YFSETQ. Trimming cost V 4 bases and J 0 bases; bases outside gene matches: 8. CDR3 size: 16 residues. CDR3 in DNA: TGCGCCAGCAGCCCCATAGCGGGCCCTAGCACAGATACGCAGTATTTT. Protein: CASSPIAGPSTDTQYF. The full variable domain, completed using reference TRBV5-1 and TRBJ2-3, is KAGVTQTPRYLIKTRGQQVTLSCSPISGHRSVSWYQQTPGQGLQFLFEYFSETQRNKGNFPGRFSGRQFSNSRSEMNVSTLELGDSALYLCASSPIAGPSTDTQYFGPGTRLTVL.

Here the CDR3 reads CASIPRSGGLRETQYF. The CDR3 DNA is TGTGCCAGCATCCCCCGGTCGGGTGGGTTAAGGGAGACCCAGTACTTC. This rearrangement joins TRBV11-3 to TRBJ2-5; D uncertain. Germline CDR1 is SGHNT and CDR2 is YENEEA. V gave up 7 bases and J gave up 5 bases, with 23 bases separating them. The CDR3 sequence is 16 residues long.

The V and J genes are TRBV18 and TRBJ2-5, with TRBD2 identical over 8 bases. The V gene end was trimmed by 1 base and the J gene end by 4 bases; junction bases not matched to a gene: 5. CDR1 KGHSH and CDR2 LQKENI come from the germline V gene. The CDR3 totals 15 residues. CDR3 bases: TGTGCCAGCTCACCACGCAGCGGGAGTTCAGAGACCCAGTACTTC. It encodes CASSPRSGSSETQYF.

This chain uses TRBV5-1 with TRBJ1-4, with 8 bases fitting TRBD1. With 4 bases clipped from V and 7 bases from J, the junction kept 6 bases outside the gene matches. Looked up from germline, CDR1 is SGHRS and CDR2 is YFSETQ. CDR3 size: 14 residues. The CDR3 loop is CASSVGTGSEKLFF. CDR3 DNA sequence: TGCGCCAGCAGCGTCGGGACAGGTAGTGAAAAACTGTTTTTT.